Listed here is a single TCR beta chain. This specimen comes from a study of identical twins. V was trimmed by 4 bases and J by 3 bases, leaving 16 bases between them. Germline V CDR1 and CDR2: SQVTM, ANQGSEA. This CDR3 contains 15 residues. MiXCR, run by TCRdb on the 5' RACE reads, gives a single entry per CDR3 protein. Here the sample spans a few hundred thousand distinct CDR3 sequences, more than 9% being singletons. This same sample was also taken into another study, of yellow fever vaccine responses in identical twins. That paper notes: Twins reportedly appeared to share part of their vaccine T cell response while keeping part individual.

J is TRBJ2-1 and V is TRBV29-1, with D possibly being TRBD1 or TRBD2 (6 bases each). The clonotype was recovered from a woman aged 18-29 years in good health. The sequenced material came from PBMCs. Here the CDR3 DNA reads TGCAGCGTTGGAAAGGGGGACTTTCTCTACAATGAGCAGTTCTTC. Its protein is CSVGKGDFLYNEQFF.